Only a few counts were recorded for the clone carrying this T cell receptor beta chain. Its antigen remains unknown. The entry originates in a study of T cell repertoires in cytomegalovirus infection. Overall study: Evidence of both CMV infection and a matching HLA type came from public TCR beta signatures.

TCRdb used MiXCR to reprocess the reads, holding one entry per CDR3 protein. Among about 83,000 distinct CDR3 sequences listed, about 44% were seen once. Trimming cost V 3 bases and J 3 bases, with 18 bases left between them. CDR3 length equals 16 residues. The material was CD8+ T cells from cultured PBMCs, obtained from culture after CMV antigen stimulation. The chain has TRBV12-3 or TRBV12-4 and TRBJ2-7; the D call may be TRBD1 or TRBD2 (7 bases each). The sequence derives from a human donor in good health (CMV status not recorded). Some clones in this sample may be carry-over from other donors' samples. The CDR3 reads CASSLGRGLSVYEQYF. DNA of the CDR3: TGTGCCAGCAGTTTGGGGAGGGGGCTTTCAGTCTACGAGCAGTACTTC.